The TCR beta chain described here comes from a study of cytomegalovirus exposure and HLA in healthy donors (dated by TCRdb to the late 2010s). In terms of the full investigation: An earlier analysis of fewer than 750 of the donors reported 276 Gb of sequence data and 117 million unique TCR beta sequences obtained from around 190 million T cells. Every discovery cohort repertoire had been produced on one sequencing platform. The study was designed to test whether signatures of past pathogen exposure could be identified by cataloging public T cell receptors. A separate validation cohort of roughly 130 different subjects was used in addition to the approximately 700-subject first cohort. The later analysis used no new phenotypic data to find candidate immune exposures, relying instead on TCR beta sequences and their occurrence across donors. HLA typing covered class I and class II loci at four-digit resolution. In an earlier analysis of 587 of the donors, high-throughput TCR beta sequencing was used to judge whether each TCR beta V gene segment behaved as functional or pseudogenic. In a later genetic analysis, genome-wide SNP genotypes for about 55% of the 666 donors were used, and that subset was treated as a discovery cohort. In a later analysis, previously published TCR beta repertoires from 550 to 700 donors were re-analyzed and high-resolution HLA genotyping was added so that TCR occurrence patterns could be studied. The T cell repertoires of some 670 subjects were profiled by immunosequencing and related to cytomegalovirus serostatus. An early release covering roughly 640 HLA-typed donors comprised about 300 gigabases of sequencing data and tens of millions of unique TCR sequences. Roughly 5 DR-DQ haplotypes were treated as single units for association and clustering because of strong linkage in the cohort. Among the roughly 400 genotyped donors, roughly 80% belonged to the genetic ancestry cluster associated with self-reported Caucasian donors. Donor age, sex, ethnicity and CMV serostatus were compiled alongside the repertoire data. High-throughput TCR immunosequencing, statistical association of individual TCRs with disease status, and machine learning were combined to predict cytomegalovirus infection status. Among 350 to 400 genotyped donors of the cohort, an average of about 240,000 unique TCR beta nucleotide sequences were sequenced per donor, roughly 20% of them non-productive. Typing coverage varied by locus: about 620-630 donors for A, B, C, DRB1 and DQB1; 500 to 550 for DQA1; around 610 for DPA1; approximately 450 for DPB1.

As for this clone: Its specific antigen is unknown. Compared with germline, one end of the junction differs, possibly owing to a read error.

General conclusions and limits of the study: Most CMV-associated TCR beta chains appeared to be HLA-restricted in a later analysis, and the HLA associations seemed to be driven largely by CMV exposure. Because counts were too low, roughly 16 rarely observed V segments, including chromosome 9 orphons, were excluded from the earlier analysis of around 640 of the donors. In vitro tests confirmed that a few of the cytomegalovirus-associated TCR beta chains recognize cytomegalovirus antigens. While some public TCRs were present in many individuals, most TCR sequences turned up only very rarely across donors. Immune exposure information for the cohort was limited to CMV serostatus. A total of roughly 160 TCR beta chains were listed by the study as associated with cytomegalovirus. Sequencing depth was assumed to be roughly uniform across donors in the presence/absence analyses, though that assumption may not hold. A further reported finding was that TCR beta sequences accurately predicted the HLA-A and HLA-B alleles for most subjects in the first cohort. In a later analysis, the rate of TCR association differed among HLA loci, with DRB1 alleles having the most associated TCRs and HLA-C alleles having the fewest. Because HLA typing was missing for some donors at each locus, association tests included only the typed subset. In an earlier analysis of 587 of the donors, most TCR beta V segments were observed in productive rearrangements about 87% or about 30% of the time, broadly matching IMGT annotations. The sequencing pipeline was judged likely to have produced a cluster of highly shared sequence variants as a technical artifact. Compared with equally common non-associated chains, HLA-associated TCR beta chains in a later analysis were more clonally expanded and had lower generation probabilities. Specific HLA alleles were associated with over 15,000 TCR beta sequences at a false discovery rate of 0.05 in a later analysis. Compared with the approximately 700-donor mean, donors in an Asian-associated ancestry cluster had fewer N-insertions in productive TCRs, according to a later genetic analysis. Strong co-occurrence of HLA alleles, especially DR and DQ, made assigning TCR associations to individual alleles difficult. In a later genetic analysis, a missense DCLRE1C variant was associated with V-gene and J-gene trimming of TCR beta chains, and the association was replicated in an independent cohort. In this cohort, only TCR beta chains were sequenced, and detectable features were limited by the absence of alpha or paired-chain data. Some IMGT-functional V segments, including TRBV6-2 and TRBV6-3, could not be told apart with the 87-base-pair reads, so those segments were excluded. The classifier was reported to diagnose cytomegalovirus status with high specificity and sensitivity in both the original cohort and the validation cohort. Linkage disequilibrium might explain the correlated functional status among segregating V segments, but an unknown experimental factor could not be ruled out. A later analysis reported that several top co-occurrence clusters appeared linked to parvovirus B19, influenza, CMV and Epstein-Barr virus. The authors suggested that the approach could potentially be generalized to other disease states and immunological phenotypes.

The germline V gene sets CDR1 to SNHLY and CDR2 to FYNNEI. Counted from cysteine to phenylalanine, this CDR3 has 16 amino acids. The retained sequence is limited to the CDR3, 48 bases, with the frame set at the first base. The cohort consisted of some 730 healthy bone marrow donors. All cohort members were sampled while nominally healthy, although unrecorded immune exposures were likely present. The donor was CMV seronegative and belonged to the group of 320 or so seronegative cohort members. A peripheral blood sample was provided by each donor, and peripheral blood mononuclear cells were used for TCR beta sequencing. The Qiagen DNeasy Blood Extraction Kit was used to extract genomic DNA from the blood cell samples. The receptor library was made with the immunoSEQ multiplex PCR assay. For the multiplex PCR, a mixture combining 60 forward primers for TCR Vbeta segments and 13 reverse primers for TCR Jbeta segments was used. A multiplex PCR assay on genomic DNA amplified the CDR3 region of rearranged TCR beta genes. On the Illumina HiSeq System, the amplified TCR beta libraries were sequenced as 87-base-pair reads. The paper's data handling went like this. In a later analysis, tens of millions of unique TCR beta chains were counted across the roughly 670 repertoires, and roughly 11 million of these chains were shared by at least two donors. A nearest-neighbor algorithm error-corrected the raw reads and collapsed the reads into unique sequences, merging closely related sequences to remove PCR and sequencing errors. Alignment of CDR3 sequences to IMGT reference sequences was used to assign V, D and J gene segments. Each retained sequence needed at least a six-nucleotide match to both a V gene segment and a J gene segment. Rearrangements were classified as productive when the CDR3 lacked stop codons and remained in frame with V and J, and all other rearrangements were classified as non-productive. Following IMGT convention, CDR3 was defined as the stretch from the second conserved V-encoded cysteine to the conserved J-encoded phenylalanine. In an earlier analysis of roughly 610 of the donors, sequences lacking an unambiguous match to a single V gene segment were excluded. In an earlier analysis of several hundred of the donors, V segments were called functional above 56.7% productive rearrangements and were called segregating when the between-donor standard deviation exceeded 5%. A statistical classification framework was built for diagnosing cytomegalovirus status from the catalog of TCR beta chain sequences. V and J gene assignment, in a later analysis, came from comparing TCR nucleotide sequences with IMGT/GENE-DB human TR gene sequences. In a later analysis, CDR3 sequences and most-parsimonious VDJ recombination scenarios were assigned using the TCRdist pipeline. In a later analysis, each TCR beta chain was defined by its CDR3 amino acid sequence together with its V-gene family, and reads lacking a unique V-gene family were excluded. In a later analysis, nearly 600 highly shared, low-generation-probability nucleotide sequences were removed to address suspected cross-contamination and a sequencing artifact. For each public chain, a later analysis derived a clonal expansion index from normalized ranks of inferred template counts within each repertoire. In a later analysis, generation probabilities were computed with a VDJ recombination model fitted to out-of-frame rearrangements, and the resulting probabilities were checked against IGoR. A later analysis scored TCR-TCR, TCR-HLA and TCR-CMV co-occurrence with hypergeometric tests, applying a repertoire-size bias correction to TCR pairs. In a later analysis, false discovery rates were estimated by permuting HLA or CMV assignments 20 times. In a later analysis, co-occurring TCRs were grouped using DBSCAN, and TCRdist sequence similarity was added for clustering within HLA-allele-positive subsets. For co-occurrence clustering, repertoires with fewer than 30,000 or more than 120,000 public chains were excluded, along with roughly 5 repertoires with anomalous nucleotide sharing. TCRdb retrieved this table from immuneACCESS and kept in-frame rearrangements only. Not all clones are present; in checked studies, unresolved V genes account for under half, and no reason is known for the remainder. That table gives V, J and clone size, and the DNA gave D and trimming. For this sample the table gives 150,000 to 200,000 clones, of which 80% were detected only once. Together, the top ten hold 13% to 15% of the sample.

The receptor comes from a woman in her 40s in good health and CMV-seronegative. The sequenced material came from PBMCs. The V and J genes are TRBV2 and TRBJ2-6; tentative D gene TRBD1, with 6 bases matching. The nucleotide sequence is given as TGTGCCAGCACTCAGGGGCAACGCTCTGGGGCCAACGGCCTGACTTTC. This is translated as CASTQGQRSGANGLTF.